This T cell receptor beta chain stems from a study of T cell changes during pregnancy in multiple sclerosis. Trimming left V 0 bases short and J 8 bases short, with 4 bases between. The CDR3 has 11 residues. Germline V gives CDR1 MNHNY, CDR2 SVGAGI (reference sequence). The assay was immunoSEQ multiplex PCR, and TCRdb's table has in-frame clones only and misses some. The sample holds 40,000 to 50,000 clones, around 93% seen once. This sequence joins TRBV6-6 and TRBJ1-2; D remains unclear. The TCR sequence derives from a female donor with multiple sclerosis, enrolled in a pregnancy study. The sample consisted of CD4+ T cells from peripheral blood mononuclear cells, taken in the third trimester of pregnancy. CDR3 sequence reads: CASSYSRGYTF. In DNA form, the CDR3 reads TGTGCCAGCAGTTACTCCAGGGGCTACACCTTC.